This TCR beta chain was found in a study of blood T cell repertoires in COVID-19. The assay was immunoSEQ multiplex PCR, and TCRdb's table has in-frame clones only and misses some. The table lists about 280,000 clones, nearly 90% of them singletons. Per germline, CDR1 SQVTM and CDR2 ANQGSEA. The CDR3 runs 12 residues. Trimming removed 3 bases from V and 5 bases from J, with 11 bases in between. The source is a woman younger than 30 with acute COVID-19. V and J are TRBV29-1 and TRBJ2-7; maybe TRBD1 (5 bases). Sequences were obtained from PBMCs or T cells enriched from blood (not recorded which). The CDR3 here is CSVETERNEQYF. The CDR3 DNA reads as TGCAGCGTTGAGACAGAAAGGAACGAGCAGTACTTC.